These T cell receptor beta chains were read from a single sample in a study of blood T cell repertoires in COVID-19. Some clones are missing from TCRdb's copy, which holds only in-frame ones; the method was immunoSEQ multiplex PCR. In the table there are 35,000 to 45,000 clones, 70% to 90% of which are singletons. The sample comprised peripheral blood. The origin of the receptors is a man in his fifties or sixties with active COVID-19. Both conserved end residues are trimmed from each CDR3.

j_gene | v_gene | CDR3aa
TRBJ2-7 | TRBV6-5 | ASSQTGGAYEQY
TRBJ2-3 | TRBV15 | ATSSGDLLRQRERTDTQY
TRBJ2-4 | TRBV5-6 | ASEGLAKNIQY
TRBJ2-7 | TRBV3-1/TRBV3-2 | ASSQDNSGYEQY
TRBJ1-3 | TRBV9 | ASSPDTGGNTIY
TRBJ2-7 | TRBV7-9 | ASSFGGSAYEQY
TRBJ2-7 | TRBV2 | ATLMGQGALYEQY
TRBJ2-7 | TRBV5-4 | ASTLDRGTGEQY
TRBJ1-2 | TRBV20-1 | SASDSYGYT
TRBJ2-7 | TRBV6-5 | ASSYSRLADYEQY
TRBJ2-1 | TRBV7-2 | ASRGTGGRNEQF
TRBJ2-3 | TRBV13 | ASSWGDREFGDTQY
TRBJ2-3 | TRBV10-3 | ATTPSGDTDTQY
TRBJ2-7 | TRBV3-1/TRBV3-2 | ASSQGYRNEQY
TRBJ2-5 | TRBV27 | ASRQGKETQY
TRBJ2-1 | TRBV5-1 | ASSLDGSSYNEQF
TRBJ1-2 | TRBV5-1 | ASSTGDGGTYGYT
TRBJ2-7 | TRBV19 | ASSIAGTGSYEQY
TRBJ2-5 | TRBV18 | ASSPGDRNFETQY
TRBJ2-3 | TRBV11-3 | ASSWSQGGDTQY
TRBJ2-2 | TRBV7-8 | ASSLGLGGTGELF
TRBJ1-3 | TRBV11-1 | ASSSTGFGNTIY
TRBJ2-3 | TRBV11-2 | ASSPQGQRTDTQY
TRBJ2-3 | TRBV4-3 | ASSYGTRVTDTQY
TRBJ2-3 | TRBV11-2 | ASSPPGFLAGPGTDTQY
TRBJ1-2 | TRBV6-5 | ASGGQDPSNYGYT
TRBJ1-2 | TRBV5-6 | ASSTPGQGADYGYT
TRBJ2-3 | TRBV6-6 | ASSRSPTSASTDTQY
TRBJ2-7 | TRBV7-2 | ASSSSSGRGEQY
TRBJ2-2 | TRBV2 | ASSEASGSTGELF
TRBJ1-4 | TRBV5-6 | ASGAWTGSVEKLF
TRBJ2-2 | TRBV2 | ASTQTSAPSTGELF
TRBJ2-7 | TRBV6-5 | ASSRRDSYEQY
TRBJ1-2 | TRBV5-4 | ASSPLGGASGYGYT
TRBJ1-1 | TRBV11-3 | ASSLGRDTEAF
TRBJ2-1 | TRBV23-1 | ASSPGVHNEQF
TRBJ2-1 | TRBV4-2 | ASSQDESGSGNEQF
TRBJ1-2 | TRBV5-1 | ASSLARAGYT
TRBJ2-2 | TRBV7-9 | ASSSPRVGPGELF
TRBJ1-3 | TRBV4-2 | ASSGYRGSSGNTIY
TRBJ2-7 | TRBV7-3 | ASSFTRGGEQY
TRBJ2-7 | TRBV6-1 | ASSEDGRASGMPEQY
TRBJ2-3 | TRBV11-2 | ASSLVGGADTQY
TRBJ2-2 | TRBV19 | ATPSGGNTGELF
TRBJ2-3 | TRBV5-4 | ASQPGQELTSTDTQY
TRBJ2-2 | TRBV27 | ASSFTSGRGETGELF
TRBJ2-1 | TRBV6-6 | ASSYKRDSSYNEQF
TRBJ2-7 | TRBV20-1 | SASFPSGRGPYEQY